This TCR beta chain emerged from a study of blood T cell repertoires in COVID-19 (dated by TCRdb to about 2020). About the study as a whole: Collaborator samples came from the United States, Italy and Spain and covered acute and convalescent phases of COVID-19. HLA class I and class II types, where available, came from metadata supplied by the sample provider rather than from assay-based typing. The repertoires were released in a freely available public database meant as a resource for research on the immune response to SARS-CoV-2. The samples were drawn from the first 160 participants of the ongoing ImmuneRACE study and from over a thousand subjects provided by 6 global collaborators. The dataset comprised deeply sampled blood TCRbeta repertoires from subjects exposed to, actively infected with, or recovered from COVID-19. The prospective study material was composed of cDNA or gDNA derived from T cells, B-cell-depleted T cells, or PBMCs. A de-identified subject ID, COVID-19 status, age in years and sex were almost always included in the sample metadata.

One collaborating source in Seattle enrolled patients during active infection and followed them longitudinally through the course of disease. Whole blood was collected in K2EDTA tubes by collaborating institutions according to the institutions' own protocols. For TCRbeta analysis, collaborators shipped samples in one of three forms: frozen whole blood, isolated PBMCs, or DNA extracted from either of those sample types. About this clone: What this receptor recognizes is not known. Per-nucleotide qualities are absent, and no much larger clonotype sits a single base away.

The germline V gene (reference sequence) sets CDR1 to WNHNN and CDR2 to SYGVQD. From its cysteine to its phenylalanine, the CDR3 spans 16 amino acids. Only the CDR3 DNA is retained, 48 bases long and in frame from the first base. The junction shows trimming of 8 bases on V and 5 bases on J, and the gene matches do not reach 12 bases of it. The study at large found these results: The quantity of clinical and demographic metadata differed by source and by participant and was supplied without curation.

The immunoSEQ Assay, a bias-controlled multiplex PCR, was used to amplify TCRbeta CDR3 regions from genomic DNA. In the source study's methods: The number of nucleated cells in each sample was estimated from the amplification of reference gene primers within the assay. To quantify the absolute abundance of each unique TCRbeta CDR3 rearrangement, sequence reads were collapsed and filtered. For each sample, productive Simpson clonality was calculated as the square root of Simpson's diversity index across productive rearrangements. TCRdb re-hosts the immuneACCESS table, in-frame sequences only. Its copies lack some clones; in the studies checked, an unresolved V gene accounts for under half of them, and the cause for the rest is not known. The V and J calls and the clone size are those of that table, but D and trimming were determined from the DNA. This sample comprises 300,000 to 400,000 clones, about 89% of them detected only once. The ten largest make up under 3% of the sample.

The sequence is built from TRBV10-1 and TRBJ1-1; 12 central nucleotides agree with TRBD1. Sample: peripheral blood. This receptor was taken from a woman in her sixties or seventies with COVID-19, enrolled during active disease. In nucleotide form, the sequence is TGCGCCAGCCTGTCCCGGGACAGGGGGCTGGGTACTGAAGCTTTCTTT. Its translation reads: CASLSRDRGLGTEAFF.